This TCR beta chain originates from a study of control samples from healthy donors and cancer patients. The CDR3 spans 13 residues. Trimming cost V 2 bases and J 4 bases, with 8 bases left between them. Germline CDR1 KGHSH, CDR2 LQKENI. The data were produced by immunoSEQ multiplex PCR, yet TCRdb's version contains in-frame clones alone and is incomplete. The sample carries around 130,000 clones, over 85% recorded once. The sequence was obtained from a man aged 50-59 years with head and neck cancer. The gene calls are TRBV18 and TRBJ2-5, with D unclear. Sequencing was done on a sample of PBMCs. The CDR3 DNA follows: TGTGCCAGCTCACCAGGGCCGGGAGAGACCCAGTACTTC. As protein: CASSPGPGETQYF.